The 8 T cell receptor beta chains below were found in one sample sequenced in a study of blood T cell repertoires in COVID-19. TCRdb keeps only in-frame clones here, not all; method: immunoSEQ multiplex PCR. The table includes about 160,000 clones, around 80% detected once. Sequences were obtained from peripheral blood. The receptor source for this set is a man aged 55 to 69 with active or convalescent COVID-19.

The V gene is TRBV18, the J gene TRBJ1-1; possible D gene TRBD1, 6 bases. The germline V gene encodes CDR1 KGHSH and CDR2 LQKENI. The CDR3 loop spans 13 amino acids. V was trimmed by 4 bases and J by 6 bases, leaving 12 bases between them. The CDR3 here is CASSQGQDSEAFF. CDR3 sequence (DNA): TGTGCCAGCTCACAGGGACAAGATTCTGAAGCTTTCTTT.

This clone showed up just once. The chain employs TRBV28 and TRBJ2-7, with 10 bases matching TRBD1. The CDR3 has 15 residues. With V trimmed by 7 bases and J by 4 bases, 10 bases remained unmatched. CDR1 is MDHEN, CDR2 SYDVKM, per germline. CDR3 nucleotide sequence: TGTGCCAGCACCTCCGCCGGACAGGGGGATTACGAGCAGTACTTC. Translating it yields CASTSAGQGDYEQYF. Complete variable domain (other parts from reference TRBV28 and TRBJ2-7): DVKVTQSSRYLVKRTGEKVFLECVQDMDHENMFWYRQDPGLGLRLIYFSYDVKMKEKGDIPEGYSVSREKKERFSLILESASTNQTSMYLCASTSAGQGDYEQYFGPGTRLTVT.

This chain uses TRBV3-1 (or the pseudogene TRBV3-2) with TRBJ1-1, with a possible D match to TRBD1 (5 bases). CDR1 and CDR2 from the germline V gene are LGHDT and YNNKEL (reference sequence). V lost 1 base and J lost 0, with 9 bases in between. This CDR3 region has 15 residues. The CDR3 loop reads CASSQVTGMNTEAFF. The CDR3 bases are TGTGCCAGCAGCCAAGTAACAGGCATGAACACTGAAGCTTTCTTT.

The chain recombines TRBV5-4 with TRBJ2-1; a weak D match, TRBD2 (5 bases). Trimming took 2 bases from V and 2 from J, leaving 14 bases between them. Germline V CDR1 and CDR2: SGHNT, YYREEE (reference sequence). The CDR3 consists of 16 residues. CDR3: CASSFRSEAPYNEQFF. In DNA, the CDR3 is TGTGCCAGCAGCTTTCGCTCGGAGGCCCCCTACAATGAGCAGTTCTTC.

The rearrangement joins TRBV5-4 to TRBJ2-2; TRBD1 might be the D (5 bases). The germline CDR1 and CDR2 sequences are SGHNT and YYREEE (reference sequence). This CDR3 comprises 16 residues. Between the trimmed V and J ends, which lost 0 bases and 2 bases, there was a span of 11 bases. The CDR3 coding sequence is TGTGCCAGCAGCTTGGTCGGACAAACCAACACCGGGGAGCTGTTTTTT. Residues: CASSLVGQTNTGELFF.

This chain uses TRBV2 with TRBJ1-2; possible D gene TRBD1, 6 bases. Trimming removed 6 bases at V and 2 bases at J, with 19 bases between. Germline lookup yields CDR1 SNHLY and CDR2 FYNNEI. CDR3 size: 16 residues. The CDR3 nucleotides read TGTGCCAGCAGCCCTCCCGGGACATCAGCGAACTATGGCTACACCTTC. It codes for CASSPPGTSANYGYTF.

The chain joins TRBV19 to TRBJ2-5, with 7 positions matching TRBD1. Germline assignment: CDR1 LNHDA and CDR2 SQIVND (reference sequence). This CDR3 contains 15 residues. Trimming took 4 bases from V and 1 from J; bases not matched to a gene: 6. The CDR3 bases are TGTGCCAGTAGTACCCGACAGGGCTCCCAAGAGACCCAGTACTTC. It is translated as CASSTRQGSQETQYF.

The genes are TRBV7-2 and TRBJ2-1; 13 bases align to TRBD2. CDR3 length: 19 residues. Germline V gene lookup returns CDR1 SGHTA and CDR2 FQGNSA. Unmatched junction bases numbered 12, after V lost 3 bases and J lost 4 bases. The CDR3 bases are TGTGCCAGCAGCTTCGGACTAGCGGGGGCCGGGGGCTTATACAATGAGCAGTTCTTC. It codes for CASSFGLAGAGGLYNEQFF.